This TCR beta chain was captured by sequencing in a study of regulatory T cells in long-lasting Graves disease. This clonotype was observed at least ten times. Its antigen is as yet unknown. iRepertoire HTBI primers and Arm-PCR of CDR3 regions built TCR beta libraries. TCRdb analysed the multiplex PCR reads with MiXCR anew, one entry per CDR3 protein. The sample holds 300,000 or so distinct CDR3 sequences, around 19% seen once. Time point defined: persistent/refractory GD, antithyroid drugs over 5 years with positive TRAb. Following extraction of RNA from PBMCs, that RNA was used to make the TCR library. By American Thyroid Association guidelines, Graves' disease was diagnosed in the cohort. Collection of peripheral blood (roughly 9 milliliters) was done using EDTA tubes. Germline values: CDR1 MNHNS, CDR2 SASEGT. This CDR3 has 10 amino acids. V was clipped by 7 bases and J by 5 bases, with 5 bases between them.

Points from the study as a whole: Compared with new cases, persistent Graves' patients showed reduced TCR diversity. Thyroid tissue was not sampled; only peripheral blood was.

The chain links TRBV6-1 to TRBJ1-2, with no clear D. This specimen was peripheral blood mononuclear cells (PBMCs), taken when the disease was refractory, from a patient treated with antithyroid drugs. The receptor was isolated from a female donor with Graves disease. Here the CDR3 reads CASNQYGYTF. For the CDR3, the DNA is TGTGCCAGCAACCAGTATGGCTACACCTTC.